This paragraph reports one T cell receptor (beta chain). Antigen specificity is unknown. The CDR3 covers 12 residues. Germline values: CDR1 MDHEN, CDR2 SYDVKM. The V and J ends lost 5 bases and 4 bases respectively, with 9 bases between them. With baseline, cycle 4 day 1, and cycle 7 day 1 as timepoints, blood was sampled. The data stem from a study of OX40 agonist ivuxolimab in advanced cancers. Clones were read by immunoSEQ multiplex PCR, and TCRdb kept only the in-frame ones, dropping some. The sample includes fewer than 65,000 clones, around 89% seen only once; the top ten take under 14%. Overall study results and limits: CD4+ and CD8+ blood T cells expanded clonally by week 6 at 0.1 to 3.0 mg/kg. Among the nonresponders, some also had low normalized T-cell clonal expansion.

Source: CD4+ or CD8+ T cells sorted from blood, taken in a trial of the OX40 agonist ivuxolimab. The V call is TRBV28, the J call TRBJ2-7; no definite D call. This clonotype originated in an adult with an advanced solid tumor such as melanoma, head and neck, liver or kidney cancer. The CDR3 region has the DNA TGTGCCAGCAGTAACAGTGGGTACGAGCAGTACTTC. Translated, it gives CASSNSGYEQYF.